This T cell receptor (beta chain) emerged from a study of blood T cell repertoires in COVID-19. Study as a whole: There were acute and convalescent COVID-19 samples, and they came from the United States, Italy and Spain. In each case, the material was cDNA or gDNA derived from T cells, B-cell-depleted T cells, or PBMCs.

This CDR3 is 15 amino acids long. Germline-derived CDR1 and CDR2 are MRHNA and SNTAGT. With 2 bases clipped from V and 3 bases from J, the junction kept 3 bases outside the gene matches. Per the study methods: Amplification of reference gene primers provided the estimated nucleated cell counts. Clones were read by immunoSEQ multiplex PCR, and TCRdb kept only the in-frame ones, dropping some. Clone size and the V and J calls come from that table; the DNA yielded D and trimming. The sample includes more than 95,000 clones, about 79% of them seen just once. This clone has just a few counts. Material: peripheral blood. The rearrangement links TRBV6-4 to TRBJ1-1; 10 bases are a match to TRBD1. The sequence derives from a woman at least 80 years old with active or convalescent COVID-19. The CDR3 DNA follows: TGTGCCAGCAGTGACCCCGGGACAGGGGACACTGAAGCTTTCTTT. Residues: CASSDPGTGDTEAFF.